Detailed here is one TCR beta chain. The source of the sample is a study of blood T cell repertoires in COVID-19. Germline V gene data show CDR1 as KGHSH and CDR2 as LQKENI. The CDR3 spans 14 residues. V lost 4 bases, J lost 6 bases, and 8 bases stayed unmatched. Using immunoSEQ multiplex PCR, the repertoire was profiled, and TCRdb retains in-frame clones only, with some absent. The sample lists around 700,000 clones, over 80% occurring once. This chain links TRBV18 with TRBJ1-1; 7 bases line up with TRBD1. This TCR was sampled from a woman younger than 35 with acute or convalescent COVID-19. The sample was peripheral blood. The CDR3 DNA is TGTGCCAGCTCACAAACCCGACAGGGCTCTGAAGCTTTCTTT. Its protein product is CASSQTRQGSEAFF. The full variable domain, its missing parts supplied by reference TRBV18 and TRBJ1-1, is NAGVMQNPRHLVRRRGQEARLRCSPMKGHSHVYWYRQLPEEGLKFMVYLQKENIIDESGMPKERFSAEFPKEGPSILRIQQVVRGDSAAYFCASSQTRQGSEAFFGQGTRLTVV.